The sequence of this T cell receptor (beta chain) was determined in a study of blood T cell repertoires in COVID-19. Study background: The United States, Italy and Spain provided the acute and convalescent COVID-19 samples. From T cells, B-cell-depleted T cells, or PBMCs came the material, which was cDNA or gDNA.

As handled by the study authors: From reference gene primer amplification, estimates of nucleated cell counts were derived. Sequencing used immunoSEQ multiplex PCR; TCRdb keeps in-frame clones, though not all of them. V, J and clone size were drawn from that table, and D and trimming were deduced from the DNA. The sample shows 130,000 or so clones, more than 80% of them seen only once. This CDR3 is built from 16 residues. The germline CDR1 and CDR2 sequences are MNHNS and SASEGT. Trimming pared 4 bases from V and 5 bases from J, leaving 17 bases between. V is TRBV6-1 and J is TRBJ2-2; tentatively, D is TRBD1 (7 bases). Sequencing was carried out using peripheral blood. The receptor's source is a human donor in a cohort sampled during active COVID-19. The chain's CDR3 is CASSAGGTVLTGELFF. The CDR3 DNA reads TGTGCCAGCAGTGCTGGGGGGACAGTGTTGACCGGGGAGCTGTTTTTT.